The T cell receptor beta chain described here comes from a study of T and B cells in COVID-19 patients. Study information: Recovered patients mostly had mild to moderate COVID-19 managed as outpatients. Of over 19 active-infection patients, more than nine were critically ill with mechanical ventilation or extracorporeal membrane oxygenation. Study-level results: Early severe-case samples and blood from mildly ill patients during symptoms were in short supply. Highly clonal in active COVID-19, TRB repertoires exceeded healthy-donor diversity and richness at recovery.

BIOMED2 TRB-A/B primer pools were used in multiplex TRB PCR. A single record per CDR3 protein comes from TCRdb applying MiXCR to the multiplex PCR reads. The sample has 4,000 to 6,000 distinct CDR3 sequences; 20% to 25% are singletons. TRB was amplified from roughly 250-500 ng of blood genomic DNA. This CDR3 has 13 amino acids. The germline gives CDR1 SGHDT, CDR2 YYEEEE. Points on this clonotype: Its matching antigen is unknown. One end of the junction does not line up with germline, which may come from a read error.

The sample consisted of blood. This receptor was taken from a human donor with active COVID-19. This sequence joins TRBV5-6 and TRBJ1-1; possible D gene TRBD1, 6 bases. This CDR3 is CASSLGVDSEAFF. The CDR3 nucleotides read TGCGCCAGCAGCTTGGGGGTGGACAGTGAAGCTTTCTTT. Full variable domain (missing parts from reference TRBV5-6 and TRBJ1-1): DAGVTQSPTHLIKTRGQQVTLRCSPKSGHDTVSWYQQALGQGPQFIFQYYEEEERQRGNFPDRFSGHQFPNYSSELNVNALLLGDSALYLCASSLGVDSEAFFGQGTRLTVV.